These 17 T cell receptor beta chains were all obtained from the same sample, sequenced in a study of blood T cell repertoires in COVID-19. Clones were read by immunoSEQ multiplex PCR, and TCRdb kept only the in-frame ones, dropping some. The sample holds around 250,000 clones, roughly 85% seen once. Sequencing used PBMCs or T cells enriched from blood (not recorded which). The receptors come from a woman aged 50 to 65 with acute COVID-19.

V and J are TRBV3-1 (or the pseudogene TRBV3-2) and TRBJ1-2; no definite D call. This CDR3 contains 14 residues. Per the germline V gene, CDR1 is LGHDT and CDR2 is YNNKEL (reference sequence). V lost 4 bases and J lost 2, with 11 bases in between. The DNA for the CDR3 is TGTGCCAGCAGCCGAGGAACGCTCAACTATGGCTACACCTTC. It translates to CASSRGTLNYGYTF.

The chain joins TRBV19 to TRBJ1-2; the D gene is possibly TRBD1 (6 bases). The CDR3 extends over 14 amino acids. Germline CDR1 LNHDA, CDR2 SQIVND (reference sequence). V lost 6 bases to trimming and J lost 0 bases, with 11 bases between them. The CDR3 loop reads CASREDRANYGYTF. CDR3 in DNA: TGTGCCAGTAGGGAGGACAGAGCTAACTATGGCTACACCTTC.

Only a few counts were recorded for this clone. The V and J genes are TRBV3-1 (or the pseudogene TRBV3-2) and TRBJ2-1; weak D call: TRBD1 (6 bases). The germline V gene has CDR1 LGHDT and CDR2 YNNKEL (reference sequence). V gave up 1 base and J gave up 4 bases, with 14 bases separating them. The CDR3 has 16 amino acids. In nucleotides, the CDR3 is TGTGCCAGCAGCCAAGTTCAGGGGAACCCGTACAATGAGCAGTTCTTC. It translates to CASSQVQGNPYNEQFF.

The rearrangement uses TRBV4-1 and TRBJ2-3; 9 bases map to TRBD2. This CDR3 is built from 19 residues. Per the germline V gene, CDR1 is MGHRA and CDR2 is YSYEKL. With 0 bases clipped from V and 5 bases from J, the junction kept 15 bases outside the gene matches. The CDR3 here is CASSQERGGVAGARDTQYF. The CDR3 coding sequence is TGCGCCAGCAGCCAAGAAAGAGGTGGGGTAGCGGGGGCAAGAGATACGCAGTATTTT.

The chain has TRBV11-3 and TRBJ2-7; no definite D call. The germline gives CDR1 SGHNT, CDR2 YENEEA. The CDR3 runs to 15 residues. V lost 1 base to trimming and J lost 5 bases, with 15 bases between them. In DNA, the CDR3 is TGTGCCAGCAGCTTAGGGCGCGGCCGTCGAGACGAGCAGTACTTC. The encoded protein is CASSLGRGRRDEQYF.

This rearrangement joins TRBV9 to TRBJ2-6; no clear D. The ends were cut back, 1 base at V and 0 bases at J, with 5 bases in the middle. Germline CDR1 reads SGDLS; CDR2 reads YYNGEE. This CDR3 has 15 residues. The CDR3 loop reads CASSVQSSGANVLTF. The CDR3, as DNA: TGTGCCAGCAGCGTACAGTCCTCTGGGGCCAACGTCCTGACTTTC.

The V and J genes are TRBV3-1 (or the pseudogene TRBV3-2) and TRBJ1-5, with 12 bases that match TRBD1. The germline gives CDR1 LGHDT, CDR2 YNNKEL (reference sequence). The CDR3 spans 15 residues. V lost 3 bases, J lost 7 bases, and 4 bases stayed unmatched. The CDR3 nucleotides read TGTGCCAGCAGCCAGGGACAGGGGGCCCACCAGCCCCAGCATTTT. Protein product: CASSQGQGAHQPQHF.

V usage is TRBV3-1 (or the pseudogene TRBV3-2) and J usage is TRBJ2-2; 9 bases match TRBD1. Germline V gene lookup returns CDR1 LGHDT and CDR2 YNNKEL (reference sequence). V trimming: 3 bases; J trimming: 4 bases; junction bases outside the gene matches: 12. This CDR3 spans 18 amino acids. CDR3 sequence: CASSHPRDRAMGTGELFF. As DNA, the CDR3 is TGTGCCAGCAGCCATCCCCGGGACAGGGCAATGGGCACCGGGGAGCTGTTTTTT.

This clone has a single count. For the CDR3, the DNA is TGTGCCAGCAGTTATGAACAGGGGAGACACGAGCAGTACTTC. Protein product: CASSYEQGRHEQYF. The chain carries TRBV6-2 or TRBV6-3 and TRBJ2-7; 7 positions agree with TRBD1. Germline CDR1 is MNHEY and CDR2 is SVGEGT. J was trimmed by 5 bases and V by 3 bases; bases with no gene match: 7. The CDR3 sequence is 14 residues long.

The chain has TRBV4-3 and TRBJ2-5, with a weak D call TRBD1 (5 bases). Germline CDR1 reads LGHNA; CDR2 reads YSLEER. The CDR3 loop spans 15 amino acids. The ends were cut back, 0 bases at V and 1 base at J, with 9 bases in the middle. The CDR3 reads CASSQEKTAQETQYF. DNA of the CDR3: TGCGCCAGCAGCCAAGAGAAGACAGCCCAAGAGACCCAGTACTTC.

V and J are TRBV6-5 and TRBJ2-1; D gene uncertain. The CDR3 covers 11 residues. Between the trimmed V and J ends, which lost 3 bases and 8 bases, there was a span of 5 bases. Looked up from germline, CDR1 is MNHEY and CDR2 is SVGAGI. The CDR3 DNA reads TGTGCCAGCAGTTATCGAGATGAGCAGTTCTTC. This sequence encodes CASSYRDEQFF.

The rearrangement joins TRBV2 to TRBJ1-2; TRBD1 matches at 9 bases. V lost 6 bases to trimming and J lost 1 base; unmatched junction nucleotides: 9. The CDR3 totals 16 residues. The germline gives CDR1 SNHLY, CDR2 FYNNEI. The CDR3 bases are TGTGCCAGCAGAGCAGGGACAGGGTATCTTAACTATGGCTACACCTTC. Translated: CASRAGTGYLNYGYTF.

V is TRBV7-2 and J is TRBJ1-2; 8 bases align to TRBD1. Trimming cost V 5 bases and J 5 bases; bases outside gene matches: 10. The CDR3 extends over 15 amino acids. Germline V gene data show CDR1 as SGHTA and CDR2 as FQGNSA. The CDR3 loop reads CASSPPQGAGYGYTF. The CDR3 DNA follows: TGTGCCAGCAGCCCACCCCAGGGGGCAGGGTATGGCTACACCTTC.

This chain uses TRBV5-1 with TRBJ2-1; perhaps TRBD1 as D (6 bases). The CDR3 extends over 15 amino acids. Trimming left V 0 bases short and J 6 bases short, with 13 bases between. Looked up from germline, CDR1 is SGHRS and CDR2 is YFSETQ. The CDR3 loop is CASSLEEDRGNEQFF. The CDR3 region has the DNA TGCGCCAGCAGCTTGGAAGAGGACAGAGGCAATGAGCAGTTCTTC.

The chain recombines TRBV19 with TRBJ1-1; D may be TRBD1 (5 bases). V was pared by 5 bases and J by 1 base, with 14 bases between. Germline values: CDR1 LNHDA, CDR2 SQIVND (reference sequence). This CDR3 has 15 residues. CDR3 region: CASSLPAGPNTEAFF. CDR3 DNA: TGTGCCAGTAGTCTCCCGGCAGGGCCGAACACTGAAGCTTTCTTT.

The chain recombines TRBV7-9 with TRBJ1-2; TRBD1 is a possible D gene (6 bases). Trimming pared 6 bases from V and 2 bases from J, leaving 16 bases between. CDR1 is SEHNR and CDR2 is FQNEAQ in the germline V gene (reference sequence). The length of the CDR3 is 15 residues. CDR3 nucleotides: TGTGCCAGCAGACCCGGACAGTGGGAAAACTATGGCTACACCTTC. Translation: CASRPGQWENYGYTF.

As to this clone: At one of its ends the junction is not consistent with the germline gene, which may arise from a read error. This chain uses TRBV6-1 with TRBJ1-1, with a weak D call TRBD1 (5 bases). Germline V gene lookup returns CDR1 MNHNS and CDR2 SASEGT. The CDR3 is 16 amino acids. CDR3 sequence: CASSDSGVEEFPKALF. CDR3 nucleotides: TGTGCCAGCAGTGATTCGGGGGTAGAAGAATTTCCCAAGGCGTTGTTT.